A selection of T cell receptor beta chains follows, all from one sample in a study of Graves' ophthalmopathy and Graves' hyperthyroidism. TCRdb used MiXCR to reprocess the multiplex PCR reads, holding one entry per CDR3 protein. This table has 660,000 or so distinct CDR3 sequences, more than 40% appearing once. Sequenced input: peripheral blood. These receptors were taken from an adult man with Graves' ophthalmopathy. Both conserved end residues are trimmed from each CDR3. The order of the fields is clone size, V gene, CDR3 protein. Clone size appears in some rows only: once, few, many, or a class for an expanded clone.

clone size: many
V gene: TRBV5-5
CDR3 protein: ASSLEGRAAGYT

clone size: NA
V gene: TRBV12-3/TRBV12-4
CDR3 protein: ASSFGISGAPTGELF

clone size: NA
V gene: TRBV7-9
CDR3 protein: ASSKIAGSFKQY

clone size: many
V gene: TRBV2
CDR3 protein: ASFGGPNSPLH

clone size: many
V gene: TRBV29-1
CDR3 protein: SVEGQGETQY

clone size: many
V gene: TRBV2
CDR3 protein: ASSLRREYGYT

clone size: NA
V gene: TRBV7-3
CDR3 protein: ASSLFGTSGITDTQY

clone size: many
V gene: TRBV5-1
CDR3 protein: ASSLAGLLDEQY

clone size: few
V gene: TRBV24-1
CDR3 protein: ATTGAYNEQF

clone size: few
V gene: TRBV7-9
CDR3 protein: ASSLESGFNSPLH

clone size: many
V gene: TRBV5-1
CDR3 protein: ASNSLLDGGELF

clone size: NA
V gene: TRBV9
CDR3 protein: ASSFHRYNSPETQY

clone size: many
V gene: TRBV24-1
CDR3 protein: ATSEPRTGTGANVLT

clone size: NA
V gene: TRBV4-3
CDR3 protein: ASSQGSAPNTGELF

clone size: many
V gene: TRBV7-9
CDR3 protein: ASSGRATSSYNSPLH